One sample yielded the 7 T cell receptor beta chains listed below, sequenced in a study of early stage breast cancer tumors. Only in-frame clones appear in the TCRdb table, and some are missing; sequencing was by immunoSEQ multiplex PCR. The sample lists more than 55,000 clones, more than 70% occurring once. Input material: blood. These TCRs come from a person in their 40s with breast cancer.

In nucleotides, the CDR3 is TGTGCCAGCAGCTTGGGCAACAGTGACTACGAGCAGTACTTC. This sequence encodes CASSLGNSDYEQYF. The chain joins TRBV5-6 to TRBJ2-7, with unresolved D. This CDR3 region has 14 residues. The germline gives CDR1 SGHDT, CDR2 YYEEEE. The V end was cut by 0 bases, the J end by 3 bases, with 10 bases between.

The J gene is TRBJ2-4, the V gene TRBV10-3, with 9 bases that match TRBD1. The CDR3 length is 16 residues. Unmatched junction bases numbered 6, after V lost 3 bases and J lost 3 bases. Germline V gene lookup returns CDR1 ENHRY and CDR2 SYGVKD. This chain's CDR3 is CAISDTGGRVKNIQYF. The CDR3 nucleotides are TGTGCCATCAGTGACACAGGGGGCCGGGTCAAAAACATTCAGTACTTC.

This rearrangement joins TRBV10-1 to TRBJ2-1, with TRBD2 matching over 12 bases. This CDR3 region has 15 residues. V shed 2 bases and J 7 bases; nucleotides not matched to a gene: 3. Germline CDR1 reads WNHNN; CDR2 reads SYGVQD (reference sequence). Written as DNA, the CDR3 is TGCGCCAGCAGTGAGGGACTAGCGGGGATAAATGAGCAGTTCTTC. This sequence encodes CASSEGLAGINEQFF.

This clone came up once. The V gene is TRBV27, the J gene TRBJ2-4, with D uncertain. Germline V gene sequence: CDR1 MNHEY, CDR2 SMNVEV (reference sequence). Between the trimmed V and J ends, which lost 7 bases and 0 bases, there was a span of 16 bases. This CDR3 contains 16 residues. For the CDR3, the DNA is TGTGCCAGCACCCTAGTCGGAGCACTAGCCAAAAACATTCAGTACTTC. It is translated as CASTLVGALAKNIQYF.

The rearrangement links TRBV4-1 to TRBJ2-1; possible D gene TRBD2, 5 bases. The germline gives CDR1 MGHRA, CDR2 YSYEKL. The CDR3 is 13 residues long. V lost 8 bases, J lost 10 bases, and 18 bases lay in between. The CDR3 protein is CASRGRSLGEQFF. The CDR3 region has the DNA TGCGCCAGCCGGGGAAGGTCCCTGGGGGAGCAGTTCTTC.

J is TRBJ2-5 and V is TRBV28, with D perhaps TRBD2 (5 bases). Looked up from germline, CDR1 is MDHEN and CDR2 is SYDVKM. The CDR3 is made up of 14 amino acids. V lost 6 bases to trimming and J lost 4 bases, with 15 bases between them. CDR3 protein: CASSDHGVGETQYF. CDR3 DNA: TGTGCCAGCAGCGACCACGGGGTAGGAGAGACCCAGTACTTC.

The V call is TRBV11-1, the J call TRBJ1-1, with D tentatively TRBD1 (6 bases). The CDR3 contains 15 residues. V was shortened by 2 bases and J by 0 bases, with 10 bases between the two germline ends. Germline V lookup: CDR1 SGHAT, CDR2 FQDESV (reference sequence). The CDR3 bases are TGTGCCAGCAGCTTATTAGGGGGAATGAACACTGAAGCTTTCTTT. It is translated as CASSLLGGMNTEAFF.